The clone carrying this TCR beta chain qualifies as medium-sized. This sample was included in a study of T cell changes during pregnancy in multiple sclerosis. The CDR3 is made up of 16 amino acids. Germline-derived CDR1 and CDR2 are MNHNS and SASEGT. Trimming shortened V by 1 base and J by 7 bases, and 19 bases separated the two germline ends. Some clones are missing from TCRdb's copy, which holds only in-frame ones; the method was immunoSEQ multiplex PCR. The sample consists of approximately 23,000 clones, approximately 90% of them appearing once. The chain combines TRBV6-1 with TRBJ2-5; maybe TRBD1 (6 bases). This sample comprised CD8+ T cells from peripheral blood mononuclear cells, obtained in the first trimester of pregnancy. The TCR comes from a female donor with multiple sclerosis, enrolled in a pregnancy study. CDR3 nucleotide sequence: TGTGCCAGCAGTGAAGTCCAACAGGTGGGGGCGGGGACCCAGTACTTC. Its translation: CASSEVQQVGAGTQYF.